The present entry profiles one TCR beta chain with its context. The antigen is undetermined. The data were obtained in a study of glioma-infiltrating T cells after dendritic cell vaccination. At the level of the study: Treatment, given 2003 to 2012, was autologous tumor lysate-pulsed dendritic cell vaccination. Dendritic cells derived from monocytes and pulsed with autologous tumor lysate formed the vaccine.

Assay used: immunoSEQ multiplex PCR; TCRdb lists only in-frame clones, some missing. The sample includes about 58,000 clones, about 80% seen only once; the top ten take 15% to 19%. Noted time point: after dendritic cell vaccination, including at tumor progression/relapse. Study-wide points: Longer survival after dendritic cell vaccination followed higher pretreatment TIL content. Higher TCR clonality did not directly relate to longer survival.

The CDR3 is made up of 13 amino acids. V lost 1 base and J lost 4, with 8 bases in between. Germline CDR1 and CDR2: LGHNA and YSLEER. This sample comprised blood, obtained after dendritic cell vaccination. The TCR sequence derives from a human donor with glioblastoma. J is TRBJ2-7 and V is TRBV4-3, with D hard to call. CDR3 in amino acids: CASSQGVGYEQYF. DNA of the CDR3: TGCGCCAGCAGCCAAGGGGTCGGGTACGAGCAGTACTTC.